This is a list of T cell receptor beta chains from one sample in a study of blood T cell repertoires in COVID-19. Some clones are missing from TCRdb's copy, which holds only in-frame ones; the method was immunoSEQ multiplex PCR. Among approximately 37,000 clones listed, over 75% were seen once. Sequenced material: peripheral blood. These receptors all stem from a human donor in a cohort sampled during active COVID-19. CDR3s include the opening cysteine and the closing phenylalanine or tryptophan. The order of the fields is clone size, V gene, J gene, D gene, CDR3 protein, CDR3 DNA. The D gene is left open where the match is weak. The size entry is marked missing in some rows and otherwise reads once, few, many or a size class.

>.|TRBV30|TRBJ2-7|.
CAWGRGGGVLYEQYF
TGTGCCTGGGGGCGGGGAGGAGGGGTTCTCTACGAGCAGTACTTC
>.|TRBV15|TRBJ2-1|.
CATSRVQGSGNEQFF
TGTGCCACCAGCAGAGTCCAGGGATCAGGCAATGAGCAGTTCTTC
>.|TRBV14|TRBJ2-5|TRBD2
CASSGSGRLGPLGETQYF
TGTGCCAGCAGCGGCAGCGGGAGGTTAGGTCCTCTTGGGGAGACCCAGTACTTC
>.|TRBV6-5|TRBJ2-3|TRBD1
CASSLQGATSTDTQYF
TGTGCCAGCAGTTTACAGGGGGCAACTAGCACAGATACGCAGTATTTT
>few|TRBV5-6|TRBJ1-5|TRBD1
CASSLGGDRVYSNQPQHF
TGTGCCAGCAGCTTGGGGGGCGACAGGGTTTATAGCAATCAGCCCCAGCATTTT
>.|TRBV5-1|TRBJ1-2|TRBD1
CASSLAQGAYGYTF
TGCGCCAGCAGCTTGGCCCAGGGGGCGTATGGCTACACCTTC
>.|TRBV28|TRBJ1-1|TRBD1
CASSFTGANTEAFF
TGTGCCAGCAGTTTCACAGGGGCGAACACTGAAGCTTTCTTT
>.|TRBV3-1/TRBV3-2|TRBJ2-4|TRBD1
CASSPTGGSYIQYF
TGTGCCAGCAGCCCCACAGGGGGCTCGTACATTCAGTACTTC
>.|TRBV29-1|TRBJ2-1|.
CSVQELAYNEQFF
TGCAGCGTCCAGGAACTAGCATACAATGAGCAGTTCTTC
>.|TRBV2|TRBJ2-7|TRBD1
CASSGDRALREQYF
TGTGCCAGCAGTGGGGACAGGGCCCTTAGGGAGCAGTACTTC
>once|TRBV6-2/TRBV6-3|TRBJ2-1|TRBD2
CASSYGAGAGGEQFF
TGTGCCAGCAGTTACGGAGCGGGGGCCGGGGGGGAGCAGTTCTTC
>.|TRBV4-3|TRBJ2-3|TRBD2
CASSRTHLAGAATDTQYF
TGCGCCAGCAGCCGAACGCACCTAGCGGGGGCAGCCACAGATACGCAGTATTTT
>.|TRBV24-1|TRBJ1-2|.
CANGEGGAYGYTF
TGTGCCAACGGAGAGGGAGGGGCCTATGGCTACACCTTC
>.|TRBV29-1|TRBJ2-7|.
CSGGGGGYEQYF
TGCAGCGGAGGTGGAGGCGGCTACGAGCAGTACTTC
>.|TRBV30|TRBJ2-1|TRBD1
CAWMPAGTGSLQFF
TGTGCCTGGATGCCCGCCGGGACAGGGAGTCTGCAGTTCTTC
>.|TRBV12-3/TRBV12-4|TRBJ1-5|.
CASSLDRVQPQHF
TGTGCCAGCAGTTTAGACAGGGTCCAGCCCCAGCATTTT
>.|TRBV19|TRBJ2-7|TRBD2
CASSTGRGYEQYF
TGTGCCAGTAGTACGGGGAGGGGCTACGAGCAGTACTTC
>few|TRBV6-5|TRBJ2-1|TRBD2
CASRLAGGVYNEQFF
TGTGCCAGCAGACTAGCGGGAGGGGTCTACAATGAGCAGTTCTTC
>once|TRBV5-1|TRBJ2-7|TRBD2
CASSTGLAGGNEQYF
TGCGCCAGCAGCACCGGACTAGCGGGAGGGAACGAGCAGTACTTC
>.|TRBV5-1|TRBJ1-2|.
CASSLSRGYYGYTF
TGCGCCAGCAGCTTGTCAAGGGGGTACTATGGCTACACCTTC
>.|TRBV9|TRBJ2-3|TRBD2
CASSGRTSGPEGEDTQYF
TGTGCCAGCAGCGGACGGACTAGCGGGCCCGAGGGCGAAGATACGCAGTATTTT
>.|TRBV12-5|TRBJ1-2|TRBD1
CASGLVHGTGGQDGYTF
TGTGCTAGTGGTTTGGTACACGGTACAGGGGGCCAGGATGGCTACACCTTC
>.|TRBV6-5|TRBJ2-7|.
CASKRQAAVHEQYF
TGTGCCAGCAAGCGACAGGCGGCGGTCCACGAGCAGTACTTC
>.|TRBV5-1|TRBJ2-5|TRBD2
CASSSGLADQETQYF
TGCGCCAGCAGCTCCGGACTAGCGGATCAAGAGACCCAGTACTTC
>.|TRBV28|TRBJ2-7|TRBD1
CASSLPDRDPPYEQYF
TGTGCCAGCAGTTTGCCGGACAGGGACCCTCCCTACGAGCAGTACTTC
>.|TRBV7-7|TRBJ2-1|.
CASSPGGPLIGEQFF
TGTGCTAGCAGCCCCGGAGGGCCCCTAATAGGTGAGCAGTTCTTC
>.|TRBV5-1|TRBJ2-5|.
CASSSAEYQETQYF
TGCGCCAGCAGCTCCGCTGAGTACCAAGAGACCCAGTACTTC
>.|TRBV23-1|TRBJ1-4|TRBD1
CASGGQGATTPNEKLFF
TGCGCCAGCGGGGGACAGGGGGCGACCACTCCTAATGAAAAACTGTTTTTT